A single sample is the source of the 4 T cell receptor beta chains below, sequenced in a study of T-cell memory formation after mild COVID-19. TCRdb processed the 5' RACE reads anew with MiXCR; each CDR3 protein has one entry. The sample carries 550,000 to 600,000 distinct CDR3 sequences, approximately 15% recorded once. The source material was PBMCs or a T cell subset sorted from them (not recorded which). The receptors originated from an adult woman who had mild COVID-19 (a few samples of this study predate the infection). Cell type and time point are not known.

The chain employs TRBV5-1 and TRBJ2-7; D is perhaps TRBD1 or TRBD2 (5 bases each). Between the trimmed V and J ends, which lost 0 bases and 3 bases, there was a span of 22 bases. The CDR3 runs 18 residues. The germline CDR1 and CDR2 sequences are SGHRS and YFSETQ. CDR3 sequence (DNA): TGCGCCAGCAGCTTGGTACAGAACCCCGGGACGCACAACTACGAGCAGTACTTC. Encoded protein: CASSLVQNPGTHNYEQYF.

In its sample, this clonotype was seen a few times. The V gene is TRBV12-3 or TRBV12-4, the J gene TRBJ1-1; D gene uncertain. The V gene lost 5 bases and the J gene lost 1 base, with 23 bases spanning the gap. The CDR3 is 18 residues long. The CDR3, as DNA: TGTGCCAGCAGTCACATACGTGGGGAGGCGGGGTGGAACACTGAAGCTTTCTTT. Translated: CASSHIRGEAGWNTEAFF.

This clonotype was observed a few times. The J gene is TRBJ2-7, the V gene TRBV7-8; D call uncertain. V was trimmed by 3 bases and J by 0 bases, leaving 6 bases between them. CDR1 is SGHVS, CDR2 FQNEAQ, per germline. CDR3 size: 13 residues. CDR3 bases: TGTGCCAGCAGCTTGAAGAGCTCCTACGAGCAGTACTTC. It codes for CASSLKSSYEQYF. Full variable domain (rest looked up from reference TRBV7-8 and TRBJ2-7): GAGVSQSPRYKVAKRGQDVALRCDPISGHVSLFWYQQALGQGPEFLTYFQNEAQLDKSGLPSDRFFAERPEGSVSTLKIQRTQQEDSAVYLCASSLKSSYEQYFGPGTRLTVT.

The J gene is TRBJ1-5, the V gene TRBV5-6, with a weak D call TRBD1 (5 bases). With 1 base removed from V and 0 bases from J, the gap between germline ends came to 11 bases. Per the germline V gene, CDR1 is SGHDT and CDR2 is YYEEEE. The CDR3 is made up of 16 amino acids. In DNA form, the CDR3 reads TGTGCCAGCAGCTTGTACGGGGACTATAGCAATCAGCCCCAGCATTTT. It is translated as CASSLYGDYSNQPQHF.